The 31 T cell receptor beta chains presented below share a single source sample, sequenced in a study of Graves' ophthalmopathy and Graves' hyperthyroidism. TCR beta CDR3 regions were amplified from RNA transcripts. The first-round RT-PCR employed HTBI primers together with the Qiagen OneStep RT-PCR kit. A multiplex PCR was then performed as the second round. MiXCR, applied by TCRdb to the multiplex PCR reads, yields one record per CDR3 protein. The sample yields approximately 540,000 distinct CDR3 sequences, less than 45% seen once. Sequencing was done on a sample of peripheral blood or thyroid tissue (not recorded which). These receptor sequences come from an adult man with Graves' hyperthyroidism.

This clonotype has a count of ten or more. This chain joins TRBV20-1 and TRBJ2-7, with a tentative D call TRBD2 (6 bases). The CDR3 length is 13 residues. The V and J ends lost 3 bases and 3 bases respectively, with 12 bases between them. Germline V gives CDR1 DFQATT, CDR2 SNEGSKA (reference sequence). The CDR3 loop is CSARRGGDYEQYF. In DNA, the CDR3 is TGCAGTGCTAGGAGGGGCGGGGACTACGAGCAGTACTTC.

This clonotype has a count of ten or more. The chain recombines TRBV29-1 with TRBJ2-7; 11 bases agree with TRBD1. Germline-derived CDR1 and CDR2 are SQVTM and ANQGSEA. The V gene end was trimmed by 5 bases and the J gene end by 0 bases; junction bases not matched to a gene: 6. The CDR3 is 15 residues long. The CDR3 loop reads CSVRAGTGGSYEQYF. CDR3 bases: TGCAGCGTTCGGGCCGGGACAGGGGGCTCCTACGAGCAGTACTTC.

The chain joins TRBV9 to TRBJ2-7; TRBD2 is a possible D gene (5 bases). The J call may be mistaken, given a closer DNA end match to TRBJ2-1. The CDR3 sequence is 12 residues long. Germline lookup yields CDR1 SGDLS and CDR2 YYNGEE. DNA for the CDR3: TGTGCCAGCAGCGTAAAGGAGGCTGAGCAGTTCTTC. This translates into CASSVKEAEQFF.

J is TRBJ2-5 and V is TRBV10-3; D perhaps matches TRBD1 (5 bases). The CDR3 totals 15 residues. V was clipped by 3 bases and J by 4 bases, with 15 bases between them. Germline values: CDR1 ENHRY, CDR2 SYGVKD. The CDR3 DNA follows: TGTGCCATCAGTGATTATGCGCCAGGGATAGAGACCCAGTACTTC. This translates into CAISDYAPGIETQYF.

This clonotype has a count of ten or more. The chain joins TRBV5-1 to TRBJ1-4; 7 bases are a match to TRBD1. CDR3 size: 13 residues. The V gene's germline CDR1 is SGHRS and CDR2 YFSETQ. With 4 bases clipped from V and 8 bases from J, the junction kept 5 bases outside the gene matches. Written as DNA, the CDR3 is TGCGCCAGCAGCCGGGACAGCCAAGAAAAACTGTTTTTT. This encodes CASSRDSQEKLFF.

The V gene is TRBV7-2, the J gene TRBJ2-7; no clear D gene. The J call is in doubt because the DNA end fits TRBJ2-1 better. The germline gives CDR1 SGHTA, CDR2 FQGNSA. The CDR3 is 12 amino acids. This chain's CDR3 is CASSVGVNEQFF. The CDR3 DNA follows: TGTGCCAGCAGCGTAGGTGTCAATGAGCAGTTCTTC.

The rearrangement joins TRBV9 to TRBJ1-1; D is possibly TRBD1 (5 bases). The CDR3 sequence is 13 residues long. The germline V gene encodes CDR1 SGDLS and CDR2 YYNGEE. The V gene lost 3 bases and the J gene lost 1 base, with 7 bases spanning the gap. DNA for the CDR3: TGTGCCAGCAGCGGGACACAGAACACTGAAGCTTTCTTT. Translating it yields CASSGTQNTEAFF.

This clonotype was counted ten times or more. This chain links TRBV19 with TRBJ2-7; TRBD2 might be the D (6 bases). The CDR3 is 12 amino acids. V was shortened by 8 bases and J by 4 bases, with 12 bases between the two germline ends. Germline values: CDR1 LNHDA, CDR2 SQIVND (reference sequence). CDR3 DNA: TGTGCCAGTGGTTCTAGCGATTACGAGCAGTACTTC. The encoded protein is CASGSSDYEQYF.

This clonotype was picked up many times. The J gene is TRBJ1-3, the V gene TRBV10-2, with TRBD1 as a possible D gene (6 bases). Trimming removed 8 bases at V and 0 bases at J, with 8 bases between. The germline CDR1 and CDR2 sequences are WSHSY and SAAADI. CDR3 length: 13 amino acids. DNA for the CDR3: TGCGCCAGCCTCAGGGGCTCTGGAAACACCATATATTTT. Its protein product is CASLRGSGNTIYF.

The V call is TRBV4-1, the J call TRBJ1-1; D not resolved. Per germline, CDR1 MGHRA and CDR2 YSYEKL. V was cut by 1 base and J by 4 bases, with 16 bases left in between. The CDR3 consists of 16 residues. The CDR3 DNA sequence: TGCGCCAGCAGCCAAGTGCCCTCTACTAAAATCACTGAAGCTTTCTTT. This translates into CASSQVPSTKITEAFF.

This clonotype occurred once. The chain links TRBV11-3 to TRBJ1-6; TRBD1 is a possible D gene (5 bases). V was shortened by 1 base and J by 9 bases, with 13 bases between the two germline ends. Germline assignment: CDR1 SGHNT and CDR2 YENEEA. CDR3 size: 15 residues. The CDR3 region has the DNA TGTGCCAGCAGCTTAGGTTGGGGGAACGGTTCACCCCTCCACTTT. Protein: CASSLGWGNGSPLHF.

The chain carries TRBV13 and TRBJ1-3; 9 nucleotides align to TRBD1. Unmatched junction bases numbered 5, after V lost 3 bases and J lost 2 bases. The CDR3 contains 16 residues. From germline, CDR1 is PRHDT and CDR2 FYEKMQ (reference sequence). The CDR3 DNA is TGTGCCAGCAGCTTGGGGGGACAGGGAACTGGAAACACCATATATTTT. This codes for CASSLGGQGTGNTIYF. Variable domain in full (rest from reference TRBV13 and TRBJ1-3): AAGVIQSPRHLIKEKRETATLKCYPIPRHDTVYWYQQGPGQDPQFLISFYEKMQSDKGSIPDRFSAQQFSDYHSELNMSSLELGDSALYFCASSLGGQGTGNTIYFGEGSWLTVV.

This clonotype was seen at least ten times. The chain joins TRBV5-1 to TRBJ1-2; TRBD1 matches at 7 bases. CDR1 and CDR2 (germline): SGHRS, YFSETQ. The trim removed 0 bases at V and 4 bases at J, leaving 6 bases unmatched. The CDR3 contains 15 residues. Written as DNA, the CDR3 is TGCGCCAGCAGCTTGGGACAGGGCGAGTTCTATGGCTACACCTTC. Residues: CASSLGQGEFYGYTF. Full variable domain (outside the CDR3, taken from reference TRBV5-1 and TRBJ1-2): KAGVTQTPRYLIKTRGQQVTLSCSPISGHRSVSWYQQTPGQGLQFLFEYFSETQRNKGNFPGRFSGRQFSNSRSEMNVSTLELGDSALYLCASSLGQGEFYGYTFGSGTRLTVV.

The chain employs TRBV12-3 or TRBV12-4 and TRBJ1-2, with a weak D call TRBD1 (5 bases). The V gene lost 5 bases and the J gene lost 10 bases, with 14 bases spanning the gap. The CDR3 length is 12 residues. The CDR3 is CASSERGRDYTF. CDR3 coding DNA: TGTGCCAGCAGTGAGAGAGGCAGGGACTACACCTTC.

This clonotype was picked up a small number of times. V gene TRBV27 combines with J gene TRBJ2-7; D possibly corresponds to TRBD1 (6 bases). Between the trimmed V and J ends, which lost 0 bases and 2 bases, there was a span of 17 bases. CDR1 is MNHEY, CDR2 SMNVEV, per germline (reference sequence). This CDR3 contains 17 residues. The CDR3 DNA reads as TGTGCCAGCAGTTTATCGGGATGGACAGCCCACCCCTACGAGCAGTACTTC. This sequence encodes CASSLSGWTAHPYEQYF.

This chain joins TRBV12-3 or TRBV12-4 and TRBJ1-1, with D perhaps matching TRBD1 (5 bases). Trimming cost V 3 bases and J 7 bases, with 15 bases left between them. The CDR3 sequence is 14 residues long. This chain's CDR3 is CASSLNGGRNEAFF. CDR3 in DNA: TGTGCCAGCAGTTTGAACGGGGGACGGAATGAAGCTTTCTTT.

This clonotype was seen ten or more times. The rearrangement uses TRBV12-3 or TRBV12-4 and TRBJ2-6; no firm D call. This CDR3 has 17 residues. The V and J ends lost 5 bases and 0 bases respectively, with 14 bases between them. CDR3 residues: CASSPKGRLSGANVLTF. The CDR3 region has the DNA TGTGCCAGCAGTCCTAAAGGACGGCTCTCTGGGGCCAACGTCCTGACTTTC.

In its sample, this clonotype was seen many times. This chain uses TRBV12-3 or TRBV12-4 with TRBJ2-5; D unresolved. V was clipped by 6 bases and J by 5 bases, with 16 bases between them. The CDR3 loop spans 14 amino acids. The CDR3 here is CASSQDGESETQYF. For the CDR3, the DNA is TGTGCCAGCAGCCAGGACGGAGAGAGTGAGACCCAGTACTTC.

The sample holds many counts of this clonotype. The gene calls are TRBV27 and TRBJ2-7; D remains ambiguous. Germline V lookup: CDR1 MNHEY, CDR2 SMNVEV (reference sequence). There are 14 residues in the CDR3. The V and J ends lost 3 bases and 0 bases respectively, with 9 bases between them. The DNA for the CDR3 is TGTGCCAGCAGTTTCCGGTCCAGCTCCTACGAGCAGTACTTC. Translation: CASSFRSSSYEQYF.

This chain connects TRBV24-1 to TRBJ1-1; D is possibly TRBD1 (5 bases). The CDR3 consists of 14 residues. The germline CDR1 and CDR2 sequences are KGHDR and SFDVKD. V gave up 9 bases and J gave up 0 bases, with 13 bases separating them. CDR3 protein: CATETVLMNTEAFF. The CDR3 region has the DNA TGTGCCACCGAGACAGTACTTATGAACACTGAAGCTTTCTTT.

V usage is TRBV15 and J usage is TRBJ1-2, with a tentative D call TRBD1 (6 bases). The CDR3 length is 17 residues. Per the germline V gene, CDR1 is LNHNV and CDR2 is YYDKDF (reference sequence). The V gene lost 0 bases and the J gene lost 7 bases, with 21 bases spanning the gap. CDR3 loop: CATSREWAGRTEGGYTF. For the CDR3, the DNA is TGTGCCACCAGCAGAGAGTGGGCAGGGAGGACAGAAGGTGGCTACACCTTC. The whole variable domain, filled in from reference TRBV15 and TRBJ1-2, reads DAMVIQNPRYQVTQFGKPVTLSCSQTLNHNVMYWYQQKSSQAPKLLFHYYDKDFNNEADTPDNFQSRRPNTSFCFLDIRSPGLGDTAMYLCATSREWAGRTEGGYTFGSGTRLTVV.

V usage is TRBV15 and J usage is TRBJ2-2, with 7 bases aligning to TRBD2. Germline V gene data show CDR1 as LNHNV and CDR2 as YYDKDF (reference sequence). The CDR3 runs 15 residues. V shed 8 bases and J 1 base; nucleotides not matched to a gene: 7. The CDR3: CATAGLAVNTGELFF. CDR3 in DNA: TGTGCCACCGCGGGGCTAGCGGTGAACACCGGGGAGCTGTTTTTT.

The chain carries TRBV29-1 and TRBJ2-7; 10 positions match TRBD1. The V segment lost 7 bases and the J segment 3 bases; nucleotides outside the gene matches: 9. Germline CDR1 is SQVTM and CDR2 is ANQGSEA. The CDR3 loop spans 14 amino acids. In nucleotides, the CDR3 is TGCAGCGCAGCCTCGGACAGGGGGGACTACGAGCAGTACTTC. It specifies CSAASDRGDYEQYF.

This clonotype has more than one count but fewer than ten. The V and J genes are TRBV6-5 and TRBJ1-6; TRBD1 might be the D (5 bases). CDR3 size: 15 residues. Germline-derived CDR1 and CDR2 are MNHEY and SVGAGI. Trimming stripped 6 bases from V and 8 bases from J, with 17 bases between. CDR3 residues: CASRGDGFLDSPLHF. The CDR3 DNA sequence: TGTGCCAGCAGAGGGGACGGATTTCTAGATTCACCCCTCCACTTT.

The V and J genes are TRBV7-9 and TRBJ2-5; D is unclear. Germline loops: CDR1 SEHNR, CDR2 FQNEAQ (reference sequence). Trimming took 5 bases from V and 4 from J, leaving 14 bases between them. The CDR3 spans 14 residues. The CDR3 protein is CASSATPLPETQYF. The CDR3 region has the DNA TGTGCCAGCAGCGCCACACCCCTCCCAGAGACCCAGTACTTC. The complete variable domain, with remaining parts taken from reference TRBV7-9 and TRBJ2-5, reads DTGVSQNPRHKITKRGQNVTFRCDPISEHNRLYWYRQTLGQGPEFLTYFQNEAQLEKSRLLSDRFSAERPKGSFSTLEIQRTEQGDSAMYLCASSATPLPETQYFGPGTRLLVL.

This clonotype was observed many times. The genes are TRBV14 and TRBJ2-2; 8 bases agree with TRBD1. V shed 2 bases, J shed 8 bases, and the junction held 7 bases outside the gene matches. In germline, CDR1 is SGHDN, CDR2 FVKESK. This CDR3 spans 15 amino acids. DNA of the CDR3: TGTGCCAGCAGCCAACTTTCGCAGGGGGCAGGGGAGCTGTTTTTT. Protein sequence: CASSQLSQGAGELFF.

This clonotype was detected many times. The CDR3 is CASSQPGERGETQYF. The CDR3 DNA follows: TGTGCCAGCAGTCAGCCAGGGGAAAGAGGGGAGACCCAGTACTTC. The V and J genes are TRBV6-5 and TRBJ2-5; a weak D match, TRBD1 (6 bases). The germline V and J ends were trimmed by 5 bases and 5 bases, with 18 bases remaining between them. The CDR3 runs to 15 residues. The germline V gene encodes CDR1 MNHEY and CDR2 SVGAGI.

Of note for this clonotype: A much larger clone is a single base away; this may be a read error. The chain combines TRBV2 with TRBJ2-2; D could derive from TRBD1 or TRBD2 (5 bases each). The germline V gene has CDR1 SNHLY and CDR2 FYNNEI. The CDR3 is 14 residues long. CDR3 coding DNA: TGTGCCAGCAGTGTGGGGGTGAACACCGGGGAGCTGCTTTTT. Its translation: CASSVGVNTGELLF.

This clonotype showed up many times. The J gene is TRBJ2-5, the V gene TRBV12-3 or TRBV12-4; 8 positions match TRBD1. CDR3 length equals 16 residues. Trimming took 10 bases from V and 2 from J; bases not matched to a gene: 15. The CDR3 region is CATCQTTGEGQETQYF. As DNA, the CDR3 is TGTGCCACCTGCCAAACGACAGGGGAAGGACAAGAGACCCAGTACTTC.

This clonotype has at least ten counts. The rearrangement joins TRBV5-8 to TRBJ2-7, with D perhaps matching TRBD1 (6 bases). CDR3 length: 15 amino acids. The V gene's germline CDR1 is SGHTS and CDR2 YDEGEE. The ends were cut back, 5 bases at V and 2 bases at J, with 17 bases in the middle. CDR3 sequence reads: CASSIGRGGPYEQYF. The CDR3 DNA reads TGTGCCAGCAGTATCGGCAGGGGTGGACCCTACGAGCAGTACTTC.

The chain is built from TRBV19 and TRBJ2-5; tentative D call: TRBD1 (8 bases). The CDR3 spans 15 residues. Trimming stripped 6 bases from V and 5 bases from J, with 19 bases between. Germline V lookup: CDR1 LNHDA, CDR2 SQIVND (reference sequence). The CDR3 reads CASRKAGQAGETQYF. The CDR3 DNA sequence: TGTGCCAGTAGGAAAGCGGGACAGGCAGGGGAGACCCAGTACTTC.